This T cell receptor beta chain was captured in a study of blood T cell repertoires in COVID-19. About the study: The United States, Italy and Spain provided the acute and convalescent COVID-19 samples. From T cells, B-cell-depleted T cells, or PBMCs came the material, which was cDNA or gDNA.

Recruited during active infection, patients (from Seattle) were subsequently followed longitudinally. Authors' data handling: Amplification of reference gene primers provided the estimated nucleated cell counts. Generated by immunoSEQ multiplex PCR, the TCRdb table keeps only in-frame clones and is missing some. The V and J calls and the clone size are those of that table, but D and trimming were determined from the DNA. This table holds about 210,000 clones, around 80% found once. Germline V lookup: CDR1 SNHLY, CDR2 FYNNEI. CDR3 size: 13 residues. The J segment lost 4 bases and the V segment lost 7 bases, leaving 7 bases of the junction unmatched.

This sequence joins TRBV2 and TRBJ2-7, with TRBD1 matching 7 bases. The sequencing sample was made of peripheral blood. The clonotype originates from a woman of 80 years or more with COVID-19, enrolled during active disease. DNA of the CDR3: TGTGCCAGCAAACAGTCAGGGGGTTACGAGCAGTACGTC. Translated, it gives CASKQSGGYEQYV.